This T cell receptor (beta chain) originates from a study of vaccination effects on CD4 cells after COVID-19. CDR1 and CDR2 from the germline V gene are SGHNT and YENEEA. Between the trimmed V and J ends, which lost 1 base and 0 bases, there was a span of 0 bases. CDR3 length: 13 residues. Antigen-specific CD4+ T cells were expanded with viral peptide pools in the ViraFEST assay before sequencing. The authors isolated CD4+ T cells after about 10 days of culture. Clones were read by immunoSEQ multiplex PCR, and TCRdb kept only the in-frame ones, dropping some. The data show tens of thousands of clones, roughly 76% seen once. Remarks on this clone: What it binds is not known.

The V and J genes are TRBV11-3 and TRBJ2-2; D is uncertain. Source: CD4+ T cells from PBMCs cultured with HCoV-229E spike peptides, taken before COVID-19 vaccination. This clonotype originated in a human donor who received a COVID-19 vaccine. As DNA, the CDR3 is TGTGCCAGCAGCTTAGCGAACACCGGGGAGCTGTTTTTT. Translating gives CASSLANTGELFF.